This T cell receptor (beta chain) was retrieved from a study of OX40 agonist ivuxolimab in advanced cancers. Turning to the study itself: With ivuxolimab, an agonistic anti-OX40 (CD134) antibody, patients were treated.

As concerns this clone: Its target is not known.

Using immunoSEQ multiplex PCR, the repertoire was profiled, and TCRdb retains in-frame clones only, with some absent. The sample lists over 40,000 clones, 70% to 90% occurring once. V lost 1 base, J lost 4 bases, and 1 base stayed unmatched. This CDR3 region has 14 residues. CDR1 MGHDK and CDR2 SYGVNS come from the germline V gene. Study outcomes and limitations: In the 0.1 to 3.0 mg/kg range, CD4+ and CD8+ blood T cells had expanded clonally by week 6. Expansion of clones was among the lowest in partial responders at 0.1-3.0 mg/kg.

Sequences were derived from CD4+ or CD8+ T cells sorted from blood, sampled in a trial of the OX40 agonist ivuxolimab. The rearrangement joins TRBV25-1 to TRBJ2-5, with 9 bases aligning to TRBD2. The TCR comes from an adult with an advanced solid tumor such as melanoma, head and neck, liver or kidney cancer. The CDR3 nucleotides read TGTGCCAGCAGTGAATGGCGGGAGGGAGAGACCCAGTACTTC. It translates to CASSEWREGETQYF.